Listed below are T cell receptor beta chains from one sample, sequenced in a study of cytomegalovirus exposure and HLA in healthy donors. The protocol was immunoSEQ multiplex PCR, while the TCRdb copy is restricted to in-frame clones and leaves out a portion. The sample contains 200,000 to 300,000 clones, around 86% of which appear only once. Sequencing was performed on PBMCs. The receptor source for this set is a woman in her 30s in good health and CMV-seropositive. The CDR3 runs from the conserved cysteine through the conserved F or W. A D gene is named only where the DNA matches it firmly. A clone size is listed for some rows: how often the clone was seen (once, few, many), or a class if it is expanded.

v_gene	abundance	j_gene	d_gene	CDR3aa	CDR3nt
TRBV5-4	-	TRBJ1-2	-	CASSWGDGYYGYTF	TGTGCCAGCAGCTGGGGAGACGGATACTATGGCTACACCTTC
TRBV2	few	TRBJ1-5	-	CASSDRREAKPQHF	TGTGCCAGCAGTGATCGCAGGGAGGCCAAGCCCCAGCATTTT
TRBV29-1	-	TRBJ2-5	TRBD2	CSVDYPTSGRAAETQYF	TGCAGCGTTGACTACCCGACTAGCGGGAGGGCTGCAGAGACCCAGTACTTC
TRBV28	once	TRBJ1-5	TRBD1	CASSTGGNQPQHF	TGTGCCAGCAGTACAGGGGGCAATCAGCCCCAGCATTTT
TRBV7-9	once	TRBJ2-5	TRBD2	CASSPGLAGVIETQYF	TGTGCCAGCAGCCCGGGACTAGCGGGAGTGATTGAGACCCAGTACTTC
TRBV6-5	-	TRBJ2-1	-	CATWGTYEQFF	TGTGCCACATGGGGGACATATGAGCAGTTCTTC
TRBV27	-	TRBJ1-1	-	CASRSFGGRPEAFF	TGTGCCAGCAGATCTTTTGGGGGCAGGCCTGAAGCTTTCTTT
TRBV7-9	-	TRBJ2-2	TRBD2	CASSFNAGGSTGELFF	TGTGCCAGCAGCTTCAATGCGGGAGGGTCGACCGGGGAGCTGTTTTTT
TRBV27	-	TRBJ2-6	-	CASPTGLGANVLTF	TGTGCCAGCCCTACGGGTCTCGGGGCCAACGTCCTGACTTTC
TRBV25-1	once	TRBJ2-1	TRBD2	CASSETGTRREQFF	TGTGCCAGCAGTGAGACTGGGACTAGACGTGAGCAGTTCTTC
TRBV6-1	once	TRBJ1-4	-	CASSELVYSATNEKLFF	TGTGCCAGCAGTGAATTAGTTTACAGTGCAACTAATGAAAAACTGTTTTTT
TRBV5-3	-	TRBJ2-7	-	CARSPVSYEQYF	TGTGCCAGAAGCCCCGTCTCCTACGAGCAGTACTTC
TRBV7-2	once	TRBJ2-7	-	CASSLSGLPSYEQYF	TGTGCCAGCAGCTTATCGGGACTCCCCTCTTACGAGCAGTACTTC
TRBV18	-	TRBJ2-3	TRBD1	CASSPGTGITDTQYF	TGTGCCAGCTCACCCGGGACAGGGATCACAGATACGCAGTATTTT
TRBV28	-	TRBJ2-3	-	CASSLFQGSTDTQYF	TGTGCCAGCAGTTTATTCCAGGGAAGCACAGATACGCAGTATTTT
TRBV10-3	once	TRBJ1-1	-	CATTPGSGRGDEAFF	TGTGCCACCACCCCGGGTAGTGGGAGGGGCGATGAAGCTTTCTTT
TRBV6-5	-	TRBJ2-7	-	CASSYSTGSSYEQYF	TGTGCCAGCAGTTACTCGACGGGGAGCTCCTACGAGCAGTACTTC
TRBV5-1	-	TRBJ2-7	TRBD1	CASSSGTGFVSEQYF	TGCGCCAGCAGCTCGGGGACAGGGTTTGTTTCCGAGCAGTACTTC
TRBV29-1	-	TRBJ2-7	-	CSVVPTSDYEQYF	TGCAGCGTGGTTCCGACTAGTGATTACGAGCAGTACTTC
TRBV5-1	-	TRBJ1-3	-	CASSLGRGSGNTIYF	TGCGCCAGCAGCCTAGGTCGGGGCTCTGGAAACACCATATATTTT
TRBV19	-	TRBJ2-1	-	CASSIYNSYNEQFF	TGTGCCAGTAGTATCTATAACTCCTACAATGAGCAGTTCTTC
TRBV19	-	TRBJ1-4	TRBD1	CASRQGILGNEKLFF	TGTGCCAGCCGACAGGGGATCTTAGGAAATGAAAAACTGTTTTTT
TRBV28	-	TRBJ2-5	TRBD1	CASTSSTGGNQYF	TGTGCCAGCACCTCTTCGACAGGGGGTAACCAGTACTTC
TRBV5-1	-	TRBJ2-1	TRBD1	CASRVQGSTYNEQFF	TGCGCCAGCAGGGTACAGGGGTCAACCTACAATGAGCAGTTCTTC
TRBV2	once	TRBJ1-4	-	CASSGAPGDDNEKLFF	TGTGCCAGCAGTGGGGCCCCGGGGGACGATAATGAAAAACTGTTTTTT
TRBV13	few	TRBJ2-1	-	CASSLGAGQFF	TGTGCCAGCAGCTTGGGGGCTGGGCAGTTCTTC
TRBV30	-	TRBJ2-7	TRBD2	CAWSALAGSDEQYF	TGTGCCTGGAGTGCTTTAGCGGGAAGCGACGAGCAGTACTTC
TRBV28	-	TRBJ2-7	-	CASSWRTRTYEQYF	TGTGCCAGCAGTTGGCGGACACGTACCTACGAGCAGTACTTC
TRBV2	few	TRBJ2-2	TRBD2	CASGRLAATGELFF	TGTGCCAGCGGCCGACTAGCGGCCACCGGGGAGCTGTTTTTT
TRBV28	-	TRBJ2-1	-	CASKDGSPSSNEQFF	TGTGCCAGCAAAGACGGGAGCCCTTCGAGTAATGAGCAGTTCTTC
TRBV30	few	TRBJ1-1	-	CAWSVPGAIRAFF	TGTGCCTGGAGTGTTCCAGGGGCTATTCGAGCTTTCTTT
TRBV2	-	TRBJ2-1	-	CASSETEGASEAYNEQFF	TGTGCCAGCAGTGAGACCGAGGGTGCTAGCGAAGCCTACAATGAGCAGTTCTTC
TRBV28	-	TRBJ1-2	-	CASATGLGGYTF	TGTGCCAGTGCGACGGGATTGGGTGGCTACACCTTC
TRBV28	-	TRBJ2-7	TRBD1	CASSGTGGATEQYF	TGTGCCAGCAGTGGGACAGGGGGCGCGACCGAGCAGTACTTC
TRBV7-7	once	TRBJ1-3	-	CASSPSPGSGNTIYF	TGTGCTAGCAGCCCGTCCCCAGGGTCTGGAAACACCATATATTTT
TRBV7-9	-	TRBJ1-1	-	CASSLAASGTGEAFF	TGTGCCAGCAGCTTAGCGGCTTCAGGAACAGGCGAAGCTTTCTTT
TRBV27	-	TRBJ1-5	-	CASSREPNQPQHF	TGTGCCAGCAGTCGGGAGCCCAATCAGCCCCAGCATTTT
TRBV14	few	TRBJ1-2	TRBD1	CASSRPGGVYGYTF	TGTGCCAGCAGCCGGCCAGGGGGAGTCTATGGCTACACCTTC
TRBV7-8	once	TRBJ1-5	-	CASSLDHGNQPQHF	TGTGCCAGCAGCTTAGATCATGGCAATCAGCCCCAGCATTTT
TRBV7-8	-	TRBJ2-7	TRBD1	CASSLGQGPQYF	TGTGCCAGCAGCTTGGGACAGGGTCCGCAGTACTTC
TRBV5-1	-	TRBJ2-2	TRBD1	CASGTGAWNTGELFF	TGCGCCAGCGGAACAGGGGCTTGGAACACCGGGGAGCTGTTTTTT
TRBV6-1	-	TRBJ2-3	-	CASSEASPVTDTQYF	TGTGCCAGCAGTGAAGCTTCGCCAGTAACAGATACGCAGTATTTT
TRBV28	-	TRBJ1-4	TRBD1	CASSLGQGAGKLFF	TGTGCCAGCAGTTTGGGACAGGGGGCGGGAAAACTGTTTTTT
TRBV2	-	TRBJ1-5	-	CASSPGQNNQPQHF	TGTGCCAGCAGTCCCGGACAGAACAATCAGCCCCAGCATTTT
TRBV7-8	-	TRBJ2-7	TRBD2	CASSLARGYEQYF	TGTGCCAGCAGCTTAGCGCGGGGGTACGAGCAGTACTTC